This TCR beta chain is drawn from a study of T cells in Graves' hyperthyroidism and ophthalmopathy. This clonotype has ten or more counts. RNA transcripts served as the template for amplifying TCR beta CDR3 regions. Researchers ran a first-round RT-PCR on the TCR CDR3 using the HTBI primer set. TCRdb independently ran MiXCR on the multiplex PCR reads; one entry per CDR3 protein. The data hold 500,000 to 750,000 distinct CDR3 sequences, with less than 20% observed a single time. Germline CDR1 and CDR2: LGHDT and YNNKEL (reference sequence). The CDR3 length is 13 residues. Between the trimmed V and J ends, which lost 4 bases and 8 bases, there was a span of 11 bases.

V and J are TRBV3-1 and TRBJ1-4; no clear D gene. The receptor was isolated from a young woman with Graves' hyperthyroidism. Sequencing input: blood. CDR3 sequence: CASSPDSSEKLFF. CDR3 nucleotide sequence: TGTGCCAGCAGCCCCGATTCGTCGGAAAAACTGTTTTTT.